At least ten counts were recorded for the clone carrying this TCR beta chain. The data originate from a study of regulatory T cells in long-lasting Graves disease. Time point specified: newly diagnosed GD, antithyroid drugs for less than 3 months. Extracted RNA from PBMCs served as the source of the TCR library. American Thyroid Association guidelines were used to diagnose Graves' disease. EDTA tubes received approximately 9.8 milliliters of drawn peripheral blood. CDR1 and CDR2 (germline): KGHSH, LQKENI. The V and J ends lost 3 bases and 3 bases respectively, with 15 bases between them. This CDR3 comprises 16 residues. Arm-PCR of CDR3 regions and iRepertoire HTBI primers were the basis on which TCR beta libraries were built. TCRdb called the multiplex PCR reads again in MiXCR, with one record for every CDR3 protein. The table shows a few hundred thousand distinct CDR3 sequences, with around a fifth occurring only once.

This sample also belongs to another study, concerning T cells in Graves' hyperthyroidism and ophthalmopathy. Per that paper: The authors deemed Graves' hyperthyroidism stable absent ophthalmopathy progression within 18 months. Aged 18 to 65, the patients had hyperthyroidism that was newly diagnosed and had lasted under 2 months.

V is TRBV18 and J is TRBJ2-1, with D maybe TRBD1 (7 bases). Specimen: peripheral blood mononuclear cells (PBMCs), collected at new diagnosis, from a patient treated with antithyroid drugs. The TCR sequence derives from a woman between 25 and 40 years old with Graves disease. The CDR3 is CASSPRSQGGYNEQFF. In DNA, the CDR3 is TGTGCCAGCTCACCTCGGAGCCAGGGGGGCTACAATGAGCAGTTCTTC.